This TCR beta chain came from a study of blood T cell repertoires in COVID-19 (TCRdb year 2020). For the wider study: Samples from collaborators originated in the United States, Italy and Spain and spanned both the acute and convalescent phases of COVID-19. The samples were drawn from the first 160 participants of the ongoing ImmuneRACE study and from some 1,300 subjects provided by 6 global collaborators. Subjects who had been exposed to COVID-19, were actively infected with it, or had recovered from it provided the deeply sampled blood TCRbeta repertoires that made up the dataset. The material from the prospective study consisted of cDNA or gDNA derived from T cells, B-cell-depleted T cells, or PBMCs. Where HLA class I and class II types were available, the types were taken from metadata supplied by the sample provider, not from assay-based typing. Nearly every sample came with metadata listing a de-identified subject ID, COVID-19 status, age in years and sex. The repertoires were made available in a free public database intended to serve as a resource for research on the immune response to SARS-CoV-2.

The immunoSEQ Assay, a bias-controlled multiplex PCR, was used to amplify TCRbeta CDR3 regions from genomic DNA. On the study's bioinformatics: The number of nucleated cells in each sample was estimated by amplification of reference gene primers within the assay. Sequence reads were collapsed and filtered to measure the absolute abundance of every unique TCRbeta CDR3 rearrangement. For each sample, productive Simpson clonality was calculated by taking the square root of Simpson's diversity index across productive rearrangements. The immuneACCESS repertoire file appears here via TCRdb, limited to in-frame rearrangements. These files lack a portion of the clones; in checked studies, under half of the deficit traces to unresolved V genes, and the cause of the others is not known. D and trimming come from the DNA, and the V and J calls and clone size come from that table. Present in this sample are 75,000 to 80,000 clones, 90% to 95% of which were seen just once. Together, the top ten hold roughly 6.1% of the sample.

Each collaborating institution followed its own protocols to collect whole blood in K2EDTA tubes. For TCRbeta analysis, collaborator samples were shipped as frozen whole blood, as isolated PBMCs, or as DNA extracted from either sample type. Remarks on this clone: It has no known antigen specificity. Qualities for individual bases were not recorded, and no much larger clone is one base off.

Results the study describes overall, beyond this receptor: How much clinical and demographic metadata was included differed by source and by participant, and the metadata was provided uncurated.

This receptor was identified in a human donor in a cohort sampled during active COVID-19. Sample: peripheral blood.

CDR3 loop: CASSAQGLMISGYTF. The bases are TGTGCCAGCAGCGCCCAGGGACTGATGATCAGTGGCTACACCTTC. The sequence links TRBV7-2 to TRBJ1-2; tentative D gene TRBD1, with 5 bases matching. Reading from cysteine to phenylalanine, the CDR3 counts 15 amino acids. Only CDR3 DNA remains: 45 bases, in frame from the first base. Between the V and J ends, shortened by 5 bases and 7 bases respectively, the junction contains 20 bases. The germline V gene specifies SGHTA as CDR1 and FQGNSA as CDR2.